The text below deals with one T cell receptor beta chain. Method: immunoSEQ multiplex PCR; TCRdb's copy keeps in-frame clones and lacks some. The table has roughly 380,000 clones, 88% seen once; the top ten hold 0.85% to 1.3%. This record comes from a study of blood T cell repertoires in COVID-19. The age range of participants was roughly 18 to 90 years, with residence in about two dozen US areas. Exposed study participants had met a COVID-19 case within 2 weeks before entry. After removal of 6 bases from V and 0 bases from J, the junction contained 7 bases not matched to a gene. The CDR3 extends over 15 amino acids. CDR1 and CDR2 (germline): SGHAT, FQDESV (reference sequence).

This clonotype originated in a woman aged 25 to 39 who had been exposed to COVID-19. Sequencing was done on a sample of PBMCs or T cells enriched from blood (not recorded which). The rearrangement joins TRBV11-1 to TRBJ2-7; TRBD2 matches 8 bases. CDR3 residues: CASRRTSGVSYEQYF. The CDR3 bases are TGTGCCAGCAGGCGCACTAGCGGCGTCTCCTACGAGCAGTACTTC.